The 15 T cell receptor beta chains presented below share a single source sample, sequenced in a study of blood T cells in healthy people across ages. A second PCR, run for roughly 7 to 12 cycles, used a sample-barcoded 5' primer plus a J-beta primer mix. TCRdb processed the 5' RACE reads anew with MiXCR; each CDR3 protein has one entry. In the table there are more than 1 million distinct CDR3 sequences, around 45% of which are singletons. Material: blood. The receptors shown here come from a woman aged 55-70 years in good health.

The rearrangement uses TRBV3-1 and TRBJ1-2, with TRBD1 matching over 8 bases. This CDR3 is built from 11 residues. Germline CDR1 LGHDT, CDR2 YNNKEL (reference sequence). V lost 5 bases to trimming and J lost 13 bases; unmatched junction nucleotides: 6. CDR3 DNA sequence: TGTGCCAGCAGCATCGGACAGGGTGTCACCTTC. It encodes CASSIGQGVTF.

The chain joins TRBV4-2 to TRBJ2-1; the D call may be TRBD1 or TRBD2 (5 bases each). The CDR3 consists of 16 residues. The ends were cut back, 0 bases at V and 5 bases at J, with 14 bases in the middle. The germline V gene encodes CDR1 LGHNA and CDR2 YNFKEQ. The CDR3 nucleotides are TGTGCCAGCAGCCAAGATCAGTGGGGGAGCCACAATGAGCAGTTCTTC. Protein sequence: CASSQDQWGSHNEQFF.

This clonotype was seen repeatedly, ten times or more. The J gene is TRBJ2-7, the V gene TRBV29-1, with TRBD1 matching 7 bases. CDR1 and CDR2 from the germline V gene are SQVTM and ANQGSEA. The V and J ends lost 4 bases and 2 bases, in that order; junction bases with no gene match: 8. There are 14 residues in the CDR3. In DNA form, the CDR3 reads TGCAGCGTTGCTCGAGACAGGGACGCCTACGAGCAGTACTTC. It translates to CSVARDRDAYEQYF.

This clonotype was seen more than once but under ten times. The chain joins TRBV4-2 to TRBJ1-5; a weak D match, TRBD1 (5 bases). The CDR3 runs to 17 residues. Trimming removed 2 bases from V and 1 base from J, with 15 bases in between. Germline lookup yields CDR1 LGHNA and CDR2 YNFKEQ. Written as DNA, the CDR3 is TGTGCCAGCAGCCAATTTTCGGCAGGGATCAGCAATCAGCCCCAGCATTTT. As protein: CASSQFSAGISNQPQHF.

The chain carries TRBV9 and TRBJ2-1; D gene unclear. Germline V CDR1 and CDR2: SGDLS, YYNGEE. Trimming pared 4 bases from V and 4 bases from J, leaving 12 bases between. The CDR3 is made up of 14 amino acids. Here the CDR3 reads CASSPIPDYNEQFF. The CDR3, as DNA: TGTGCCAGCAGCCCTATCCCCGATTACAATGAGCAGTTCTTC.

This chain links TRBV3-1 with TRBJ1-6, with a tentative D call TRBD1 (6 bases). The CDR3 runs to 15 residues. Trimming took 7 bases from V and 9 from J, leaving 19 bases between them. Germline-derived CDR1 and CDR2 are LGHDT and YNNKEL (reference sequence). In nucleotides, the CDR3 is TGTGCCAGCAACCAGGGTGGCAGGGGATCTTCACCCCTCCACTTT. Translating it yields CASNQGGRGSSPLHF.

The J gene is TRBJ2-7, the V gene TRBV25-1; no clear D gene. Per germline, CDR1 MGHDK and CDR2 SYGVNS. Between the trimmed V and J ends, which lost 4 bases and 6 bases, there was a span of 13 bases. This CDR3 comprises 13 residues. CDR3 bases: TGTGCCAGCAGTGGCGGTAGAGGAACCGAGCAGTACTTC. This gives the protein CASSGGRGTEQYF.

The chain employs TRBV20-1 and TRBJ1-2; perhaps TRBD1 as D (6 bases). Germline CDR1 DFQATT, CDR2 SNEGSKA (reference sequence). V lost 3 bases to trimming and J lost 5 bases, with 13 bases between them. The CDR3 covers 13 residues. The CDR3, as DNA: TGCAGTGCTAGCCCCCCAACAGGGTATGGCTACACCTTC. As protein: CSASPPTGYGYTF.

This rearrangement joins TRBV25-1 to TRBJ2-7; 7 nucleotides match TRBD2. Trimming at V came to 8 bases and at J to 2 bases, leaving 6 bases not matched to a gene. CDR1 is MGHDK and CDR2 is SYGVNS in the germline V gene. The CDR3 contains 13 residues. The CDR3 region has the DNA TGTGCCAGCCGGGACTATCGCACCTACGAGCAGTACTTC. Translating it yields CASRDYRTYEQYF.

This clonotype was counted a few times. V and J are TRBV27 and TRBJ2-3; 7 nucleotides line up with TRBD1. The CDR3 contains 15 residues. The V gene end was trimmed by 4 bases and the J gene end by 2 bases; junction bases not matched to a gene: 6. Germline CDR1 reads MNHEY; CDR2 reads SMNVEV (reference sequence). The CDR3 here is CASSSQGSSTDTQYF. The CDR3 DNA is TGTGCCAGCAGTTCACAGGGGTCCTCCACAGATACGCAGTATTTT.

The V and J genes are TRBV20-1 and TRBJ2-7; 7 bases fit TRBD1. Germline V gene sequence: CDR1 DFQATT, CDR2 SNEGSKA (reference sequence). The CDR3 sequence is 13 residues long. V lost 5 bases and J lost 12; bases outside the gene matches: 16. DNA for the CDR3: TGCAGTGCTCCCAGGGACAGAGTTGAGACCTGGTACTTC. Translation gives CSAPRDRVETWYF.

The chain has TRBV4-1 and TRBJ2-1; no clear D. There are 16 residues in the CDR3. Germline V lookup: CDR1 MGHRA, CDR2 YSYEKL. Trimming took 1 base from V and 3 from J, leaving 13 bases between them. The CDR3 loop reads CASSQAARGHYNEQFF. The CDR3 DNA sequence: TGCGCCAGCAGCCAAGCGGCCCGCGGCCACTACAATGAGCAGTTCTTC.

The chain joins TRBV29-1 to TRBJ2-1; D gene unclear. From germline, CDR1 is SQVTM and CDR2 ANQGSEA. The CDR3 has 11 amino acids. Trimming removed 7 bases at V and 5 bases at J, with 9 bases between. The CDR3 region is CSGYKDNEQFF. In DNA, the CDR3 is TGCAGCGGATACAAGGACAATGAGCAGTTCTTC.

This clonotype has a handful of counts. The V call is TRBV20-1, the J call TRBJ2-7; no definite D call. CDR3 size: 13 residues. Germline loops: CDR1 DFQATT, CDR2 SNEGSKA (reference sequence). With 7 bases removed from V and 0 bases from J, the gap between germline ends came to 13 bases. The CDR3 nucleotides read TGCAGTGTATCCACGGTAGACTCCTACGAGCAGTACTTC. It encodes CSVSTVDSYEQYF.

The DNA of the CDR3 is TGCAGTGCTAGAGGACTACAGGCGAACACTGAAGCTTTCTTT. Amino acids: CSARGLQANTEAFF. The chain links TRBV20-1 to TRBJ1-1; D might be TRBD1 (5 bases). The germline gives CDR1 DFQATT, CDR2 SNEGSKA (reference sequence). V was trimmed by 1 base and J by 1 base, leaving 10 bases between them. The CDR3 is made up of 14 amino acids.